The entry below gives a single T cell receptor beta chain sequence along with its context. Its target is not known. A multiplex PCR was run with 60 Vbeta primers and 13 Jbeta primers. As processed by the authors: In a later analysis, of roughly 83 million unique beta chains, roughly 10 million appeared in at least two donors. Sequencing used immunoSEQ multiplex PCR; TCRdb keeps in-frame clones, though not all of them. The V and J calls and clone size come from that table; D and trimming were worked out from the DNA. This specimen shows over 55,000 clones; the ten leading clones hold more than 15%. The CDR3 runs 15 residues. J lost 4 bases, V lost 4 bases, and 8 bases had no gene match. The germline V gene encodes CDR1 LNHDA and CDR2 SQIVND (reference sequence). The sample belongs to a study of cytomegalovirus exposure and HLA in healthy donors. Study-level results: Presence/absence analyses assumed roughly uniform sequencing depth across donors, which may not hold. Researchers reported that a few CMV-associated chains were confirmed in vitro as CMV antigen-specific.

The receptor was isolated from a boy younger than 18 in good health and CMV-seronegative. The chain combines TRBV19 with TRBJ2-5; 8 bases fit TRBD2. Sequenced material: PBMCs. DNA for the CDR3: TGTGCCAGTAGTACCGGGGGGGCTGCTCGAGAGACCCAGTACTTC. Amino acid sequence: CASSTGGAARETQYF.